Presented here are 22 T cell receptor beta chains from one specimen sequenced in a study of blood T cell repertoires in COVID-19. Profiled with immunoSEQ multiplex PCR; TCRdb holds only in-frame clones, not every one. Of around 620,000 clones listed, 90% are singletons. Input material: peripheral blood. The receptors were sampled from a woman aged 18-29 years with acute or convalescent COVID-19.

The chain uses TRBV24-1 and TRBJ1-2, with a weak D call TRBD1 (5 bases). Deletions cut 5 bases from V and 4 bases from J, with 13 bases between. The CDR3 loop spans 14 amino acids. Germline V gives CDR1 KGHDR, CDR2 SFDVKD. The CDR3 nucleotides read TGTGCCACCAGTGTAGCAGGGTTGGGCTATGGCTACACCTTC. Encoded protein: CATSVAGLGYGYTF.

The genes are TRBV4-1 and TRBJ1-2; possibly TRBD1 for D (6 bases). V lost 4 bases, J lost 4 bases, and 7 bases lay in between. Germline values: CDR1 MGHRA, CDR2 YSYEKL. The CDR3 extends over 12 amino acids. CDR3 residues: CASSRGGYGYTF. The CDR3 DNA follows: TGCGCCAGCAGCCGAGGGGGCTATGGCTACACCTTC.

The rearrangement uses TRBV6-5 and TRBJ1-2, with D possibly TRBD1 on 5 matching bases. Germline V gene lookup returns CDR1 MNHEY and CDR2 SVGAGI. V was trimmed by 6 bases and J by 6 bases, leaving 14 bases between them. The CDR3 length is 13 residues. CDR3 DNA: TGTGCCAGCAGCGCAGGGCTTCGGGATGGCTACACCTTC. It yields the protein CASSAGLRDGYTF.

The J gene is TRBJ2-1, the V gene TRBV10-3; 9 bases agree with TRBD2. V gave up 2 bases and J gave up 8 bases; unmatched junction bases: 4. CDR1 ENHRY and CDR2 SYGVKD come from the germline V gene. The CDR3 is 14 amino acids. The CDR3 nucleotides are TGTGCCATCAGTGAGAGAATAGCGGGGGATGAGCAGTTCTTC. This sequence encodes CAISERIAGDEQFF.

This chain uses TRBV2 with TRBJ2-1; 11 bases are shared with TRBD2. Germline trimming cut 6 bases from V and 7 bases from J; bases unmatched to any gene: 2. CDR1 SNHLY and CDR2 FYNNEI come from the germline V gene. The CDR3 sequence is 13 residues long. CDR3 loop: CASRIAGGNEQFF. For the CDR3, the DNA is TGTGCCAGCAGGATAGCGGGGGGGAATGAGCAGTTCTTC. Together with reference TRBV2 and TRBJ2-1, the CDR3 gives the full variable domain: EPEVTQTPSHQVTQMGQEVILRCVPISNHLYFYWYRQILGQKVEFLVSFYNNEISEKSEIFDDQFSVERPDGSNFTLKIRSTKLEDSAMYFCASRIAGGNEQFFGPGTRLTVL.

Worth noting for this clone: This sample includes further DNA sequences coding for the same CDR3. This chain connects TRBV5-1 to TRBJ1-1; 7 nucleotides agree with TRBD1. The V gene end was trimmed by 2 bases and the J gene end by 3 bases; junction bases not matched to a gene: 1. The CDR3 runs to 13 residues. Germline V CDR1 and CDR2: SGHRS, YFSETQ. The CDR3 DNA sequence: TGCGCCAGCAGCTTTGACAGGGACACTGAAGCTTTCTTT. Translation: CASSFDRDTEAFF.

Here the CDR3 DNA reads TGTGCCAGCAGCTTGCTTAGGGGAAGCTACACCTTC. Its protein is CASSLLRGSYTF. The rearrangement links TRBV5-6 to TRBJ1-2, with a possible D match to TRBD1 (5 bases). Looked up from germline, CDR1 is SGHDT and CDR2 is YYEEEE. Trimming pared 1 base from V and 9 bases from J, leaving 10 bases between. The CDR3 has 12 amino acids. Filled out from reference TRBV5-6 and TRBJ1-2, the complete variable domain reads DAGVTQSPTHLIKTRGQQVTLRCSPKSGHDTVSWYQQALGQGPQFIFQYYEEEERQRGNFPDRFSGHQFPNYSSELNVNALLLGDSALYLCASSLLRGSYTFGSGTRLTVV.

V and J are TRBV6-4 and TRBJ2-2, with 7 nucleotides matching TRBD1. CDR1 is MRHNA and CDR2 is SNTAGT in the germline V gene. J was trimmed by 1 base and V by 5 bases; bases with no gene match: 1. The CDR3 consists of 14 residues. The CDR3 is CASSWTGNTGELFF. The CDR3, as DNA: TGTGCCAGCAGTTGGACAGGGAACACCGGGGAGCTGTTTTTT.

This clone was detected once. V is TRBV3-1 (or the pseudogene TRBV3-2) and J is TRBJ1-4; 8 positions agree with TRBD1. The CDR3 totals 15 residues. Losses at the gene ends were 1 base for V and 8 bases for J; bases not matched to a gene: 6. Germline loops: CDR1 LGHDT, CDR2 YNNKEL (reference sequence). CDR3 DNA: TGTGCCAGCAGCCAAGGGACAGGGTTTTTGGAAAAACTGTTTTTT. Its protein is CASSQGTGFLEKLFF.

The CDR3 region has the DNA TGTGCCAGCAGCTTAGGAGTTCGTGGTGCAGGGGGCTACACCTTC. This codes for CASSLGVRGAGGYTF. The chain recombines TRBV7-2 with TRBJ1-2; a possible D gene is TRBD1 (5 bases). V was shortened by 1 base and J by 8 bases, with 17 bases between the two germline ends. The CDR3 contains 15 residues. The germline gives CDR1 SGHTA, CDR2 FQGNSA. The entire variable domain, with the rest obtained from reference TRBV7-2 and TRBJ1-2, is as follows: GAGVSQSPSNKVTEKGKDVELRCDPISGHTALYWYRQSLGQGLEFLIYFQGNSAPDKSGLPSDRFSAERTGGSVSTLTIQRTQQEDSAVYLCASSLGVRGAGGYTFGSGTRLTVV.

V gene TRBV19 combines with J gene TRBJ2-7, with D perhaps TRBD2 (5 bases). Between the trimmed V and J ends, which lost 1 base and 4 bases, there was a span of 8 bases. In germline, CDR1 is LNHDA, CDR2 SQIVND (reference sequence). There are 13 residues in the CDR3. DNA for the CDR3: TGTGCCAGTAGTATAGTACCGGGGTACGAGCAGTACTTC. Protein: CASSIVPGYEQYF.

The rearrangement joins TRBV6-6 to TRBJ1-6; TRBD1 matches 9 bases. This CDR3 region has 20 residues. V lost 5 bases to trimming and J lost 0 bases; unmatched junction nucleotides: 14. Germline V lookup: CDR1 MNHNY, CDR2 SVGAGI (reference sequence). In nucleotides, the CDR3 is TGTGCCAGCAGTCTCGTTTTAGGACAGGGGACTCTCTCCTATAATTCACCCCTCCACTTT. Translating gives CASSLVLGQGTLSYNSPLHF.

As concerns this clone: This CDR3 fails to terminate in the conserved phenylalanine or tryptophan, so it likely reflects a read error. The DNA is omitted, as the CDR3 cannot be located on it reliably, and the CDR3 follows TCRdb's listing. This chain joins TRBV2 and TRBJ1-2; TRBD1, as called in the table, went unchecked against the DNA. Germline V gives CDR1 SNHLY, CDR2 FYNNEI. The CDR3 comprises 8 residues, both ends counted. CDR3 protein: CASRGPVI.

CDR3 amino acids: CASSRGDTGELFF. DNA for the CDR3: TGTGCCAGCAGCAGGGGGGACACCGGGGAGCTGTTTTTT. The V gene is TRBV6-4, the J gene TRBJ2-2; TRBD1 might be the D (7 bases). The V gene's germline CDR1 is MRHNA and CDR2 SNTAGT. The V end was cut by 6 bases, the J end by 3 bases, with 8 bases between. The CDR3 extends over 13 amino acids.

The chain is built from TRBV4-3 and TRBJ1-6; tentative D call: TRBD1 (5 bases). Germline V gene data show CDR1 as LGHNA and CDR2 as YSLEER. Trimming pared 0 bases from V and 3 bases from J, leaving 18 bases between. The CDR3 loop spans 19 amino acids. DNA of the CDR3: TGCGCCAGCAGCCAAGATCTCATGGCAGGGTCTCTCTATAATTCACCCCTCCACTTT. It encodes CASSQDLMAGSLYNSPLHF.

CDR3 nucleotides: TGTGCCAGCAGCTTAACAGGGAGCCTCTATGGCTACACCTTC. It yields the protein CASSLTGSLYGYTF. The J gene is TRBJ1-2, the V gene TRBV5-4, with TRBD1 as a possible D gene (6 bases). The CDR3 covers 14 residues. Germline CDR1 SGHNT, CDR2 YYREEE (reference sequence). V shed 2 bases and J shed 4 bases, with 12 bases lying between them.

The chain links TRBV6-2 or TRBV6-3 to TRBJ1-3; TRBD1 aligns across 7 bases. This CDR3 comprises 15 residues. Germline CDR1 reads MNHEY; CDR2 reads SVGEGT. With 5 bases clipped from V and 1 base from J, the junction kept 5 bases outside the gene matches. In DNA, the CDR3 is TGTGCCAGCAGTCGGGACAGCACATCTGGAAACACCATATATTTT. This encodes CASSRDSTSGNTIYF.

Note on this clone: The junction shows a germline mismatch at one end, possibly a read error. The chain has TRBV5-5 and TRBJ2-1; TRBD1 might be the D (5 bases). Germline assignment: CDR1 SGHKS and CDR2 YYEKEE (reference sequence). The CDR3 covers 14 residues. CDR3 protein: CASSLGTGPIGGLF. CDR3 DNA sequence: TGTGCCAGCAGCTTGGGTACAGGACCTATTGGTGGCCTCTTC.

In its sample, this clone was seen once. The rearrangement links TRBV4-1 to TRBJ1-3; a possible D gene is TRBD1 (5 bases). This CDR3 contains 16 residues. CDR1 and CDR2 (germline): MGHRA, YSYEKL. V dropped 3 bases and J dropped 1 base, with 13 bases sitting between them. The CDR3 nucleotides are TGCGCCAGCAGCCAGCAGGGTATCGGGTCTGGAAACACCATATATTTT. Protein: CASSQQGIGSGNTIYF.

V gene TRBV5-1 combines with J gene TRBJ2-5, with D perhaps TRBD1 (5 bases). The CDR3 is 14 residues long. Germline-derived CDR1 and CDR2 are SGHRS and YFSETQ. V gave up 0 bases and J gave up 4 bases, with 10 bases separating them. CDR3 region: CASSLVAGRETQYF. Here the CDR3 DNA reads TGCGCCAGCAGCTTGGTGGCAGGGCGAGAGACCCAGTACTTC.

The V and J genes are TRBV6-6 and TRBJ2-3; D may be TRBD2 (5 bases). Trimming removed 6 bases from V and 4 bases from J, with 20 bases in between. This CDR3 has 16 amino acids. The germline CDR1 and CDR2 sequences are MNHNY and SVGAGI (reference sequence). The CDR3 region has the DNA TGTGCCAGCAGACCCCAAAGGTCCCTAGCAGCAGATACGCAGTATTTT. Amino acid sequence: CASRPQRSLAADTQYF.

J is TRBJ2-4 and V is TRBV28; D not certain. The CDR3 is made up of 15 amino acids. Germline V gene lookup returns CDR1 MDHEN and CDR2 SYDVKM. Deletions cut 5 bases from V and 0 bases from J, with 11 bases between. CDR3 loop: CASSRQVIAKNIQYF. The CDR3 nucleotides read TGTGCCAGCAGTCGCCAGGTGATAGCCAAAAACATTCAGTACTTC.